The rows below give T cell receptor beta chains drawn from one sample of a study of blood T cell repertoires in COVID-19. Generated by immunoSEQ multiplex PCR, the TCRdb table keeps only in-frame clones and is missing some. The sample includes some 110,000 clones, 70% to 90% seen only once; the top ten take roughly 1.4%. The sample was peripheral blood. The receptors originated from a middle-aged man with acute or convalescent COVID-19. CDR3s include the opening cysteine and the closing phenylalanine or tryptophan. D genes are given only for firm matches. Expanded clones get a size class; other rows say once, few or many, or leave the size out.

abundance | j_gene | v_gene | len | d_gene | CDR3nt | CDR3aa
- | TRBJ2-2 | TRBV2 | 14 | - | TGTGCCAGCAGTGACAGGGTGAACACCGGGGAGCTGTTTTTT | CASSDRVNTGELFF
- | TRBJ2-7 | TRBV18 | 14 | - | TGTGCCAGCTCACCACCACAGTCCTCCTACGAGCAGTACTTC | CASSPPQSSYEQYF
once | TRBJ1-5 | TRBV7-9 | 12 | - | TGTGCCAGCAGCCCACAAAATCAGCCCCAGCATTTT | CASSPQNQPQHF
- | TRBJ2-7 | TRBV18 | 14 | - | TGTGCCAGCTCACCAAGACAGAGTGACTACGAGCAGTACTTC | CASSPRQSDYEQYF
- | TRBJ2-7 | TRBV6-5 | 11 | - | TGTGCCGCGCGGGGCCCCTACGAGCAGTACTTC | CAARGPYEQYF
few | TRBJ2-7 | TRBV4-1 | 16 | TRBD2 | TGCGCCAGCAGCCAAGAGGGTGGTCTAGCGGGGAAAAAGCAGTACTTC | CASSQEGGLAGKKQYF
- | TRBJ1-2 | TRBV4-2 | 17 | TRBD1 | TGTGCCAGCAGCCCTAGCCGGGGACAGGGGAACAACTATGGCTACACCTTC | CASSPSRGQGNNYGYTF
once | TRBJ1-2 | TRBV2 | 13 | - | TGTGCCAGCAGGACGGACAGCAACTATGGCTACACCTTC | CASRTDSNYGYTF
- | TRBJ2-1 | TRBV5-1 | 14 | TRBD1 | TGCGCCAGCAGCGGCGGACAGGCGTGGGATGAGCAGTTCTTC | CASSGGQAWDEQFF
- | TRBJ2-3 | TRBV5-4 | 18 | TRBD2 | TGTGCCAGCAGCTTGGCCCCGGGACTAGTGCAGGTCCGCGGTACGCAGTATTTT | CASSLAPGLVQVRGTQYF
- | TRBJ1-3 | TRBV5-1 | 15 | - | TGCGCCAGCAGCTTGGGGGGGCTCTCTGGAAACACCATATATTTT | CASSLGGLSGNTIYF
- | TRBJ1-2 | TRBV18 | 15 | TRBD1 | TGTGCCAGCTCGTTGGGACAGACCATTAACTATGGCTACACCTTC | CASSLGQTINYGYTF
- | TRBJ2-2 | TRBV13 | 16 | TRBD2 | TGTGCCAGCAGCTTTGGGACTAGCGGGGTTTTCGGGGAGCTGTTTTTT | CASSFGTSGVFGELFF
- | TRBJ2-1 | TRBV19 | 14 | - | TGTGCCAGTAGTATCGGGGTCTCCTACAATGAGCAGTTCTTC | CASSIGVSYNEQFF
- | TRBJ1-6 | TRBV7-8 | 17 | TRBD1 | TGTGCCAGCAGCCTCTATACCGGGACAGGGGTTAATTCACCCCTCCACTTT | CASSLYTGTGVNSPLHF
- | TRBJ2-5 | TRBV7-9 | 11 | - | TGTGCCAGCAGCTCTCAAGAGACCCAGTACTTC | CASSSQETQYF
once | TRBJ1-1 | TRBV12-3/TRBV12-4 | 12 | - | TGTGCCAGCAGCCCGCGTAGCACTGAAGCTTTCTTT | CASSPRSTEAFF
- | TRBJ1-5 | TRBV20-1 | 14 | - | TGCAGTGCTAGTGGCGGTCAGTTCAATCAGCCCCAGCATTTT | CSASGGQFNQPQHF
- | TRBJ2-1 | TRBV29-1 | 12 | TRBD2 | TGCAGCGTTTTTGGACTAGCCCATGAGCAGTTCTTC | CSVFGLAHEQFF
- | TRBJ1-2 | TRBV4-2 | 13 | - | TGTGCCAGCAGCCCAATCGACAGCTATGGCTACACCTTC | CASSPIDSYGYTF